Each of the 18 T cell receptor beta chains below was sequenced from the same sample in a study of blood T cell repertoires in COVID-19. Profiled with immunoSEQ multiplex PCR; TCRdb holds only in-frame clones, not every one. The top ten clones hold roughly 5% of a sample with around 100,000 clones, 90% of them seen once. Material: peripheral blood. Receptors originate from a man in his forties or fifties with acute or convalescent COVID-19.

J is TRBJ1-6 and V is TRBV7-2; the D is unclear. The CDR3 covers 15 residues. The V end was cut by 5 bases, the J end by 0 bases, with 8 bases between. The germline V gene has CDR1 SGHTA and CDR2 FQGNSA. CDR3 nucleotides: TGTGCCAGCAGCGCGAGGAGCTCCTATAATTCACCCCTCCACTTT. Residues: CASSARSSYNSPLHF.

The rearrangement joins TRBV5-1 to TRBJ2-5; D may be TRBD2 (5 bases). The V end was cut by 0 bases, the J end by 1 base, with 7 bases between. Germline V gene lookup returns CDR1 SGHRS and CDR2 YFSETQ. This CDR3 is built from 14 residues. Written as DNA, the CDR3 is TGCGCCAGCAGCTTGGACGGGATCCAAGAGACCCAGTACTTC. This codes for CASSLDGIQETQYF.

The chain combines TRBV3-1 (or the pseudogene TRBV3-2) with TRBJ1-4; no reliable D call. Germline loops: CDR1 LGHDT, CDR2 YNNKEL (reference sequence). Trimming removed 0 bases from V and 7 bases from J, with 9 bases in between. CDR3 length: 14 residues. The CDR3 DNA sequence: TGTGCCAGCAGCCAAGAGAGGTTTGGTGAAAAACTGTTTTTT. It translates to CASSQERFGEKLFF.

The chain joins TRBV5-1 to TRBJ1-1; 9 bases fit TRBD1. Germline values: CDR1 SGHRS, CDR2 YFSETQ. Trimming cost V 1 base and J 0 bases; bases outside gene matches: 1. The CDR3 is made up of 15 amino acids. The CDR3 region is CASSLTGGLNTEAFF. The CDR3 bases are TGCGCCAGCAGCTTGACAGGGGGCCTGAACACTGAAGCTTTCTTT.

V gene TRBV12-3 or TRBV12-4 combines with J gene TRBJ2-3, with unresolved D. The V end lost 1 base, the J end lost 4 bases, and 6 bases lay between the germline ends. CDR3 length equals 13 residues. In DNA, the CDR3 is TGTGCCAGCAGTTTAGGCCGGGCAGATACGCAGTATTTT. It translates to CASSLGRADTQYF.

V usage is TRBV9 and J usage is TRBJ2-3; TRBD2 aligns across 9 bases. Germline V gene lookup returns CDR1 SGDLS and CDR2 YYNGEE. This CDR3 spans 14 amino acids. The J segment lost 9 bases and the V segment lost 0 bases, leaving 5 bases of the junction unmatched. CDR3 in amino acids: CASSVDETSGTQYF. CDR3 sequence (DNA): TGTGCCAGCAGCGTAGATGAGACTAGCGGAACGCAGTATTTT.

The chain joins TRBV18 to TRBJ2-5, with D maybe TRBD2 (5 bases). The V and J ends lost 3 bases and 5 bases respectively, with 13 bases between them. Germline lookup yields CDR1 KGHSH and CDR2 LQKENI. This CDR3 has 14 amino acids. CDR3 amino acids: CASSPPNQRETQYF. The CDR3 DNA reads TGTGCCAGCTCACCCCCCAACCAGCGGGAGACCCAGTACTTC. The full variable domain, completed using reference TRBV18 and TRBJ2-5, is NAGVMQNPRHLVRRRGQEARLRCSPMKGHSHVYWYRQLPEEGLKFMVYLQKENIIDESGMPKERFSAEFPKEGPSILRIQQVVRGDSAAYFCASSPPNQRETQYFGPGTRLLVL.

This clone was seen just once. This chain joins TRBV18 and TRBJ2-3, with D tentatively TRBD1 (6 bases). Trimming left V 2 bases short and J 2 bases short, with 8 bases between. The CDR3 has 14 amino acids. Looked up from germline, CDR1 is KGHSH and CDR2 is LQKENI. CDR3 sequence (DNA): TGTGCCAGCTCACCAAGGGGGACCACAGATACGCAGTATTTT. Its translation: CASSPRGTTDTQYF. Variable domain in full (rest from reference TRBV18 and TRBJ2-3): NAGVMQNPRHLVRRRGQEARLRCSPMKGHSHVYWYRQLPEEGLKFMVYLQKENIIDESGMPKERFSAEFPKEGPSILRIQQVVRGDSAAYFCASSPRGTTDTQYFGPGTRLTVL.

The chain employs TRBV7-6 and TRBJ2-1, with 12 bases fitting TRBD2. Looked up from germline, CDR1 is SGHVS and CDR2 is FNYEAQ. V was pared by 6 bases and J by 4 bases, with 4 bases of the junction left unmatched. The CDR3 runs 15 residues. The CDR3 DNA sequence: TGTGCCAGCAGTTCACTAGCGGGAGGTTACAATGAGCAGTTCTTC. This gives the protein CASSSLAGGYNEQFF.

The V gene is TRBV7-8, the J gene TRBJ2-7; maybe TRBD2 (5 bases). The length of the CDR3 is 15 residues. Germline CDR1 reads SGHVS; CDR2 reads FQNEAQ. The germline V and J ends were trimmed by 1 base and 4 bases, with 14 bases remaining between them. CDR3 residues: CASSLELVLSYEQYF. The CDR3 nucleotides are TGTGCCAGCAGCTTAGAACTAGTGCTATCTTACGAGCAGTACTTC.

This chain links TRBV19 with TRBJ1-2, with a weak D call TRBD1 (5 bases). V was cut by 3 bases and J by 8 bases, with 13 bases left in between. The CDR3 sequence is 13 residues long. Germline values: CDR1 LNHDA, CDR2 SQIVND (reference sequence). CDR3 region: CASSIQGRGGYTF. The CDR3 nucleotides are TGTGCCAGTAGTATCCAGGGAAGGGGAGGCTACACCTTC. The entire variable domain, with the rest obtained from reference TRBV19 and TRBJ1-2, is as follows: DGGITQSPKYLFRKEGQNVTLSCEQNLNHDAMYWYRQDPGQGLRLIYYSQIVNDFQKGDIAEGYSVSREKKESFPLTVTSAQKNPTAFYLCASSIQGRGGYTFGSGTRLTVV.

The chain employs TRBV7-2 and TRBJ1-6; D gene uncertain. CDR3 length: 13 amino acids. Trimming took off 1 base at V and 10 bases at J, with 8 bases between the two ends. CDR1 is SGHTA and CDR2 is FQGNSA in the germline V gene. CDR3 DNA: TGTGCCAGCAGCTTAGGGCCCCAATCACCCCTCCACTTT. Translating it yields CASSLGPQSPLHF.

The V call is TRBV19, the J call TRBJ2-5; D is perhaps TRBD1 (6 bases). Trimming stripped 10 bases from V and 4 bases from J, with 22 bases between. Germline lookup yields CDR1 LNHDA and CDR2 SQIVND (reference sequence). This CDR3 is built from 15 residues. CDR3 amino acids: CATSPSGAFRETQYF. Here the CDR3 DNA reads TGTGCCACCTCCCCTTCAGGGGCTTTCCGAGAGACCCAGTACTTC.

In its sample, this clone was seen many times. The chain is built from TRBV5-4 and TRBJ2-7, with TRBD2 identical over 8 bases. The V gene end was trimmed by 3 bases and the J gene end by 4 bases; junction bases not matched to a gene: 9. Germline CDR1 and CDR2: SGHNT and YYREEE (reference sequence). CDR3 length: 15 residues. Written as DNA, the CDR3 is TGTGCCAGCAGCTCCGGACTAGCCGCCCCTTACGAGCAGTACTTC. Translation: CASSSGLAAPYEQYF.

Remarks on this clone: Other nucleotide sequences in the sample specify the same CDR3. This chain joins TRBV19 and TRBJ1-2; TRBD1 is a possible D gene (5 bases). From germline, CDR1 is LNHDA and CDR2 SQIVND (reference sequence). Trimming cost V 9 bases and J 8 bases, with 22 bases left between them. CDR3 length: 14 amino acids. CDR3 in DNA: TGTGCCAGCCGGCTGGGGGGTCTTATGGGGGGCTACACCTTC. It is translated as CASRLGGLMGGYTF.

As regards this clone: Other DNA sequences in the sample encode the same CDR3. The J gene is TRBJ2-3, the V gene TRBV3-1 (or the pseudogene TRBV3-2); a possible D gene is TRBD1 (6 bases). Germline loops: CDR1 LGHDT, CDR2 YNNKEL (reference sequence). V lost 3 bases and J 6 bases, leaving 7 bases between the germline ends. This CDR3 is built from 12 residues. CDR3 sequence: CASSQGADTQYF. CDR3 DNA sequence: TGTGCCAGCAGCCAGGGGGCGGATACGCAGTATTTT.

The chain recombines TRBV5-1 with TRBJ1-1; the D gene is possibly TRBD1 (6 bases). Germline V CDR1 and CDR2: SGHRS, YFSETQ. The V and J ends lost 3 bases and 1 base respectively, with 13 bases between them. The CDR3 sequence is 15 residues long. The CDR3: CASSSSGTRNTEAFF. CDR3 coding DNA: TGCGCCAGCAGCTCGTCCGGGACAAGGAACACTGAAGCTTTCTTT.

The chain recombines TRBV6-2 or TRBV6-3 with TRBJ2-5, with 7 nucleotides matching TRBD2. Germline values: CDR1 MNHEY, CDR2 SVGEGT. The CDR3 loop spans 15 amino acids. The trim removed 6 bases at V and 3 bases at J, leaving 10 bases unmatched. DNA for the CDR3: TGTGCCAGCAGCCTCTTTTTGGGAGGGGAAGAGACCCAGTACTTC. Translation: CASSLFLGGEETQYF.